A single sample gave rise to the 30 T cell receptor beta chains below, sequenced in a study of response to subunit inactivated influenza vaccine. TCRdb re-called the RT-PCR reads through MiXCR, storing one row per CDR3 protein. The table shows approximately 700,000 distinct CDR3 sequences, with about 15% occurring only once. The sample here was PBMCs from blood, taken approximately 12 days after vaccination. These receptors originate from a man aged 45-65 years who received an inactivated influenza vaccine.

This clonotype has a count of ten or more. The chain links TRBV5-1 to TRBJ1-1; D not resolved. V lost 0 bases, J lost 2 bases, and 11 bases lay in between. The germline V gene encodes CDR1 SGHRS and CDR2 YFSETQ. This CDR3 comprises 15 residues. The CDR3 nucleotides read TGCGCCAGCAGCTTGGATCCAGCCATTAACACTGAAGCTTTCTTT. It specifies CASSLDPAINTEAFF.

This rearrangement joins TRBV29-1 to TRBJ2-3; maybe TRBD2 (6 bases). Germline V gene data show CDR1 as SQVTM and CDR2 as ANQGSEA. The CDR3 length is 14 residues. Trimming took off 4 bases at V and 0 bases at J, with 11 bases between the two ends. CDR3: CSVGASASTDTQYF. CDR3 bases: TGCAGCGTTGGGGCTAGCGCAAGCACAGATACGCAGTATTTT.

This clonotype was detected ten times or more. The J gene is TRBJ1-5, the V gene TRBV4-1; D is unresolved. Germline V lookup: CDR1 MGHRA, CDR2 YSYEKL. The CDR3 sequence is 15 residues long. V was shortened by 1 base and J by 0 bases, with 7 bases between the two germline ends. CDR3 DNA: TGCGCCAGCAGCCAAGCGGAATATAGCAATCAGCCCCAGCATTTT. Translation: CASSQAEYSNQPQHF.

This chain links TRBV4-1 with TRBJ2-3; possible D gene TRBD2, 5 bases. V was cut by 0 bases and J by 2 bases, with 15 bases left in between. The CDR3 is made up of 17 amino acids. CDR1 and CDR2 (germline): MGHRA, YSYEKL. CDR3 protein: CASSQDRSVGLTDTQYF. Written as DNA, the CDR3 is TGCGCCAGCAGCCAAGATCGCTCCGTAGGACTCACAGATACGCAGTATTTT.

This chain joins TRBV24-1 and TRBJ2-3, with D uncertain. CDR3 length: 20 residues. From germline, CDR1 is KGHDR and CDR2 SFDVKD. V gave up 4 bases and J gave up 3 bases, with 28 bases separating them. The DNA of the CDR3 is TGTGCCACCAGTGAGCCCTTTTCCCCGAGCAGCTCTTTTCCTACAGATACGCAGTATTTT. It codes for CATSEPFSPSSSFPTDTQYF.

This clonotype occurred a few times. The chain couples TRBV6-1 to TRBJ2-5, with D possibly TRBD2 on 7 matching bases. The CDR3 is 15 amino acids. Looked up from germline, CDR1 is MNHNS and CDR2 is SASEGT. The V gene lost 5 bases and the J gene lost 5 bases, with 18 bases spanning the gap. DNA of the CDR3: TGTGCCAGCAGTCGGGGGGCTGGATTTAGGGAGACCCAGTACTTC. Protein: CASSRGAGFRETQYF.

The chain combines TRBV5-1 with TRBJ2-3; D gene unclear. CDR1 and CDR2 (germline): SGHRS, YFSETQ. The length of the CDR3 is 15 residues. V was trimmed by 0 bases and J by 5 bases, leaving 13 bases between them. DNA for the CDR3: TGCGCCAGCAGCTTGGGTAGTCAGGCGGTAGATACGCAGTATTTT. Amino acid sequence: CASSLGSQAVDTQYF.

The chain recombines TRBV20-1 with TRBJ2-2, with a weak D call TRBD1 (5 bases). Deletions cut 5 bases from V and 1 base from J, with 11 bases between. The CDR3 is 14 residues long. Germline lookup yields CDR1 DFQATT and CDR2 SNEGSKA (reference sequence). CDR3 sequence reads: CSAPLGQNTGELFF. The CDR3 DNA follows: TGCAGTGCTCCCCTCGGACAGAACACCGGGGAGCTGTTTTTT.

At least ten counts were recorded for this clonotype. The V call is TRBV5-1, the J call TRBJ2-3, with D perhaps TRBD2 (6 bases). This CDR3 region has 13 residues. V was clipped by 5 bases and J by 1 base, with 8 bases between them. The V gene's germline CDR1 is SGHRS and CDR2 YFSETQ. The CDR3 nucleotides are TGCGCCAGCAGGGCTAGCGGCACAGATACGCAGTATTTT. Translation: CASRASGTDTQYF.

The table lists this clonotype with a few counts. V is TRBV7-2 and J is TRBJ1-1; D call uncertain. The germline CDR1 and CDR2 sequences are SGHTA and FQGNSA. The CDR3 has 14 residues. Trimming removed 0 bases at V and 2 bases at J, with 7 bases between. CDR3 amino acids: CASSLAYGNTEAFF. In DNA, the CDR3 is TGTGCCAGCAGCTTAGCGTACGGAAACACTGAAGCTTTCTTT.

A few counts support this clonotype. The chain combines TRBV6-5 with TRBJ1-4; D is unresolved. In germline, CDR1 is MNHEY, CDR2 SVGAGI. V dropped 7 bases and J dropped 8 bases, with 11 bases sitting between them. This CDR3 has 12 amino acids. The CDR3 protein is CASKNTEEKLFF. DNA of the CDR3: TGTGCCAGCAAAAATACAGAGGAAAAACTGTTTTTT.

This clonotype came up a few times. The rearrangement uses TRBV12-3 or TRBV12-4 and TRBJ2-1; a possible D gene is TRBD1 (5 bases). CDR3 length equals 14 residues. With 6 bases removed from V and 6 bases from J, the gap between germline ends came to 15 bases. CDR3 residues: CASSMGQGGNEQFF. The CDR3 nucleotides are TGTGCCAGCAGCATGGGCCAGGGTGGCAATGAGCAGTTCTTC.

The J gene is TRBJ1-3, the V gene TRBV5-1; D may be TRBD1 (6 bases). Trimming pared 0 bases from V and 0 bases from J, leaving 10 bases between. The CDR3 has 16 amino acids. The germline V gene has CDR1 SGHRS and CDR2 YFSETQ. The CDR3 region is CASSLVGQISGNTIYF. DNA of the CDR3: TGCGCCAGCAGCTTGGTAGGACAGATCTCTGGAAACACCATATATTTT.

The J gene is TRBJ1-4, the V gene TRBV7-6, with 10 bases that match TRBD1. CDR3 length equals 15 residues. Germline lookup yields CDR1 SGHVS and CDR2 FNYEAQ. Germline trimming cut 4 bases from V and 8 bases from J; bases unmatched to any gene: 7. CDR3 nucleotides: TGTGCCAGCAGCTCGGGACAGGGGAGGAACGAAAAACTGTTTTTT. It encodes CASSSGQGRNEKLFF.

The chain couples TRBV7-2 to TRBJ2-7; the match to TRBD2 covers 9 bases. CDR1 and CDR2 (germline): SGHTA, FQGNSA. Losses at the gene ends were 5 bases for V and 7 bases for J; bases not matched to a gene: 9. The CDR3 has 14 residues. CDR3 DNA: TGTGCCAGCAGCACCCCCGCGGGGGGGCGGGAGCAGTACTTC. Residues: CASSTPAGGREQYF.

This clonotype was seen repeatedly, ten times or more. The chain joins TRBV12-3 or TRBV12-4 to TRBJ2-5, with 9 nucleotides matching TRBD1. After removal of 2 bases from V and 2 bases from J, the junction contained 9 bases not matched to a gene. This CDR3 spans 17 amino acids. The DNA for the CDR3 is TGTGCCAGCAGTTTAAGGGGGACAGGGAAGGGGCAAGAGACCCAGTACTTC. This encodes CASSLRGTGKGQETQYF.

In its sample, this clonotype was seen a few times. V and J are TRBV4-3 and TRBJ1-2, with D perhaps matching TRBD1 (6 bases). CDR1 and CDR2 (germline): LGHNA, YSLEER. The V end lost 0 bases, the J end lost 4 bases, and 21 bases lay between the germline ends. The CDR3 is made up of 18 amino acids. The CDR3 reads CASSQDTGTPGGIYGYTF. Written as DNA, the CDR3 is TGCGCCAGCAGCCAAGACACAGGGACTCCAGGAGGGATCTATGGCTACACCTTC.

This clonotype showed up just a few times. The rearrangement joins TRBV5-1 to TRBJ2-5; D remains ambiguous. In germline, CDR1 is SGHRS, CDR2 YFSETQ. The germline V and J ends were trimmed by 7 bases and 5 bases, with 15 bases remaining between them. The CDR3 is 13 residues long. CDR3 in amino acids: CASARYDGETQYF. CDR3 nucleotide sequence: TGCGCCAGCGCTCGCTACGACGGGGAGACCCAGTACTTC.

The chain combines TRBV11-1 with TRBJ2-1, with 12 bases lining up with TRBD2. J was trimmed by 4 bases and V by 1 base; bases with no gene match: 8. The V gene's germline CDR1 is SGHAT and CDR2 FQDESV (reference sequence). CDR3 length: 18 residues. CDR3 in DNA: TGTGCCAGCAGCTTAGGGCTAGCGGGAGGGCCGGTATACAATGAGCAGTTCTTC. Translating it yields CASSLGLAGGPVYNEQFF.

This clonotype was recorded a few times. This sequence joins TRBV27 and TRBJ2-7; D not certain. The germline V and J ends were trimmed by 4 bases and 5 bases, with 6 bases remaining between them. CDR3 length equals 11 residues. Germline values: CDR1 MNHEY, CDR2 SMNVEV (reference sequence). CDR3 protein: CASSSVHEQYF. Here the CDR3 DNA reads TGTGCCAGCAGTTCTGTCCACGAGCAGTACTTC.

The CDR3 nucleotides read TGTGCCAGCGGACTATATGAAGGGGTTCAGTACTTC. Protein: CASGLYEGVQYF. The chain employs TRBV28 and TRBJ2-7, with D possibly being TRBD2 (6 bases). Per the germline V gene, CDR1 is MDHEN and CDR2 is SYDVKM. The CDR3 loop spans 12 amino acids. The V end was cut by 8 bases, the J end by 10 bases, with 18 bases between.

The genes are TRBV18 and TRBJ2-3, with D uncertain. The germline V gene encodes CDR1 KGHSH and CDR2 LQKENI. V gave up 3 bases and J gave up 1 base, with 5 bases separating them. The CDR3 runs to 13 residues. Here the CDR3 DNA reads TGTGCCAGCTCACCTCTTCGCACAGATACGCAGTATTTT. This encodes CASSPLRTDTQYF.

The V gene is TRBV6-5, the J gene TRBJ1-1; perhaps TRBD1 as D (5 bases). V was cut by 0 bases and J by 2 bases, with 19 bases left in between. Germline CDR1 and CDR2: MNHEY and SVGAGI. This CDR3 spans 18 amino acids. The CDR3 coding sequence is TGTGCCAGCAGTTACTCGGCGGGGGTTGTGACTCCTAACACTGAAGCTTTCTTT. This codes for CASSYSAGVVTPNTEAFF.

J is TRBJ2-3 and V is TRBV18, with 12 bases lining up with TRBD2. J lost 7 bases, V lost 0 bases, and 8 bases had no gene match. This CDR3 is 17 amino acids long. Germline V lookup: CDR1 KGHSH, CDR2 LQKENI. CDR3 bases: TGTGCCAGCTCACCACCCGGACTAGCGGGGACTTATTATACGCAGTATTTT. Amino acids: CASSPPGLAGTYYTQYF.

J is TRBJ1-2 and V is TRBV5-6; 7 nucleotides align to TRBD1. Germline-derived CDR1 and CDR2 are SGHDT and YYEEEE. J was trimmed by 8 bases and V by 4 bases; bases with no gene match: 11. CDR3 length equals 14 residues. The DNA of the CDR3 is TGTGCCAGCAGCCCAAGCCAGACAGGGATCGGCTACACCTTC. Its protein is CASSPSQTGIGYTF. Filled out from reference TRBV5-6 and TRBJ1-2, the complete variable domain reads DAGVTQSPTHLIKTRGQQVTLRCSPKSGHDTVSWYQQALGQGPQFIFQYYEEEERQRGNFPDRFSGHQFPNYSSELNVNALLLGDSALYLCASSPSQTGIGYTFGSGTRLTVV.

This clonotype was detected many times. This sequence joins TRBV12-3 or TRBV12-4 and TRBJ2-7, with TRBD1 matching 9 bases. This CDR3 is 14 amino acids long. V lost 0 bases, J lost 5 bases, and 2 bases stayed unmatched. DNA for the CDR3: TGTGCCAGCAGTTTAGCACAGGGGGCCCACGAGCAGTACTTC. It codes for CASSLAQGAHEQYF.

This clonotype was observed a handful of times. The genes are TRBV5-1 and TRBJ2-5; 10 bases map to TRBD2. V lost 1 base to trimming and J lost 2 bases; unmatched junction nucleotides: 11. There are 18 residues in the CDR3. From germline, CDR1 is SGHRS and CDR2 YFSETQ. CDR3: CASSLYGLADLFQETQYF. The DNA for the CDR3 is TGCGCCAGCAGCTTGTATGGACTAGCGGACCTATTTCAAGAGACCCAGTACTTC.

This clonotype showed up just a few times. The chain joins TRBV20-1 to TRBJ2-3; the match to TRBD1 covers 12 bases. The germline CDR1 and CDR2 sequences are DFQATT and SNEGSKA (reference sequence). The V and J ends lost 6 bases and 3 bases, in that order; junction bases with no gene match: 7. The CDR3 extends over 15 amino acids. CDR3 bases: TGCAGTGCGGCCGGGACAGGGGGCGCAACAGATACGCAGTATTTT. It specifies CSAAGTGGATDTQYF.

The rearrangement joins TRBV20-1 to TRBJ2-3; 11 positions agree with TRBD2. CDR1 and CDR2 (germline): DFQATT, SNEGSKA (reference sequence). CDR3 length: 15 residues. J was trimmed by 4 bases and V by 4 bases; bases with no gene match: 7. The CDR3 DNA sequence: TGCAGTGCTAAACCCCTAGCGGGAGGTGCAGATACGCAGTATTTT. Translated, it gives CSAKPLAGGADTQYF.

J is TRBJ2-7 and V is TRBV12-3 or TRBV12-4; D is unresolved. The CDR3 is 13 amino acids. Trimming cost V 5 bases and J 3 bases, with 11 bases left between them. CDR3 residues: CASSPSLVYEQYF. The DNA of the CDR3 is TGTGCCAGCAGTCCGTCTCTTGTCTACGAGCAGTACTTC.